This T cell receptor (beta chain) was profiled in a study of T-cell reconstitution after alpha-beta-depleted transplantation in children. Whole-study findings and limits: The study traced high day-60 TCRbeta diversity in some patients to surviving recipient T cells and thymic progenitors. Hyperexpanded clones declined; after one year, newly produced T cells mostly supplied diversity. By about two months after transplant, alpha-beta T cells reportedly arose from several hundred graft clones that had expanded.

This clonotype was observed many times. Its specificity is not known. This CDR3 has 13 amino acids. The germline CDR1 and CDR2 sequences are LNHDA and SQIVND (reference sequence). Trimming pared 10 bases from V and 7 bases from J, leaving 17 bases between. The TCRbeta library was prepared with unique molecular identifiers. TCRdb recomputed calls from the PCR reads with MiXCR, one row per CDR3 protein. This sample yields almost 20,000 distinct CDR3 sequences, of which 10% to 15% are seen a single time; over 30% belongs to the top ten. The rearrangement links TRBV19 to TRBJ2-1, with D hard to call. The source material was PBMCs, mostly from graft donor cells, sampled 60 days after TCRalphabeta/CD19-depleted stem cell transplant. This receptor was identified in a female patient aged 2 to 10 who had a stem cell transplant for congenital amegakaryocytic thrombocytopenia, so the T cells may come from the graft donor. The chain's CDR3 is CATRRNMKNEQFF. The CDR3 DNA reads as TGTGCCACCCGGCGAAATATGAAAAATGAGCAGTTCTTC.